These 5 T cell receptor beta chains share one sample of origin, sequenced in a study of CD8 T cells in ankylosing spondylitis. One entry per CDR3 protein, called by TCRdb with MiXCR from the 5' RACE reads. The table records about 110,000 distinct CDR3 sequences, around 24% of them present only once. The specimen sequenced was synovial fluid, either unsorted or a sorted T cell fraction (not recorded which). These receptors all come from a male donor with ankylosing spondylitis.

V and J are TRBV2 and TRBJ2-1, with D possibly being TRBD1 (6 bases). This CDR3 has 16 amino acids. V shed 6 bases and J shed 0 bases, with 15 bases lying between them. Germline lookup yields CDR1 SNHLY and CDR2 FYNNEI. Here the CDR3 DNA reads TGTGCCAGCAGGGATCTCCAGGGGAGCTCCTACAATGAGCAGTTCTTC. As protein: CASRDLQGSSYNEQFF. Combining the CDR3 with reference TRBV2 and TRBJ2-1 gives the whole variable domain EPEVTQTPSHQVTQMGQEVILRCVPISNHLYFYWYRQILGQKVEFLVSFYNNEISEKSEIFDDQFSVERPDGSNFTLKIRSTKLEDSAMYFCASRDLQGSSYNEQFFGPGTRLTVL.

V and J are TRBV20-1 and TRBJ2-1; the match to TRBD2 covers 7 bases. After removal of 6 bases from V and 1 base from J, the junction contained 9 bases not matched to a gene. The germline V gene has CDR1 DFQATT and CDR2 SNEGSKA (reference sequence). The CDR3 spans 15 residues. The CDR3 protein is CSAQTSWTSYNEQFF. As DNA, the CDR3 is TGCAGTGCGCAGACTAGCTGGACTTCCTACAATGAGCAGTTCTTC.

The chain employs TRBV20-1 and TRBJ1-1; D call uncertain. From germline, CDR1 is DFQATT and CDR2 SNEGSKA (reference sequence). Trimming left V 7 bases short and J 7 bases short, with 16 bases between. The CDR3 is 12 amino acids. The CDR3: CSGTRTGGEAFF. In nucleotides, the CDR3 is TGCAGTGGGACTCGAACGGGAGGTGAAGCTTTCTTT.

This clonotype has a single count. V and J are TRBV3-1 and TRBJ1-1; D uncertain. The V end lost 2 bases, the J end lost 11 bases, and 15 bases lay between the germline ends. The CDR3 runs 13 residues. Germline loops: CDR1 LGHDT, CDR2 YNNKEL (reference sequence). The CDR3 coding sequence is TGTGCCAGCAGCCAACGTACGGGTCTGAGGGCTTTCTTT. Its protein is CASSQRTGLRAFF.

This clonotype has a handful of counts. V gene TRBV24-1 combines with J gene TRBJ2-3; D is unresolved. From germline, CDR1 is KGHDR and CDR2 SFDVKD. V was clipped by 9 bases and J by 3 bases, with 12 bases between them. The CDR3 is made up of 13 amino acids. Written as DNA, the CDR3 is TGTGCCACCGGGGTTGAGGTTACAGATACGCAGTATTTT. It yields the protein CATGVEVTDTQYF.